A single sample gave rise to the 9 T cell receptor beta chains below, sequenced in a study of tissue T cells after allogeneic stem cell transplantation. Produced via immunoSEQ multiplex PCR; TCRdb's table is partial and in-frame only. The profile shows 1,500 to 2,000 clones, 76% of them singletons. The sample consisted of colon tissue, taken at autopsy. The receptors were gathered from a male patient aged 35 to 70 with steroid-refractory graft-versus-host disease after an allogeneic stem cell transplant. A subset of T cells may come from the graft donor.

This clone was observed a single time. The chain joins TRBV5-8 to TRBJ1-4, with TRBD1 as a possible D gene (5 bases). CDR3 length: 15 amino acids. From germline, CDR1 is SGHTS and CDR2 YDEGEE. V was pared by 2 bases and J by 5 bases, with 13 bases between. CDR3 region: CASSFPGEGNEKLFF. The CDR3 DNA reads as TGTGCCAGCAGCTTTCCGGGGGAAGGAAATGAAAAACTGTTTTTT.

This chain connects TRBV10-3 to TRBJ1-1, with 7 bases that match TRBD1. Germline values: CDR1 ENHRY, CDR2 SYGVKD. The ends lost 2 bases at V and 11 bases at J; junction bases unmatched: 14. CDR3 length: 15 residues. CDR3 DNA: TGTGCCATCAGTGAGGAGGGAGGGGGCGAGGGGAAGGCTTTCTTT. Residues: CAISEEGGGEGKAFF.

CDR3 in DNA: TGTGCCAGCAGCTCCTCACTTAGACAGATCTCCTACGAGCAGTACTTC. Its translation: CASSSSLRQISYEQYF. This sequence joins TRBV7-6 and TRBJ2-7; maybe TRBD1 (5 bases). This CDR3 spans 16 amino acids. V dropped 4 bases and J dropped 0 bases, with 16 bases sitting between them. Germline V gene lookup returns CDR1 SGHVS and CDR2 FNYEAQ.

The chain is built from TRBV6-5 and TRBJ1-5, with TRBD1 identical over 9 bases. The germline V gene encodes CDR1 MNHEY and CDR2 SVGAGI. V dropped 6 bases and J dropped 6; count of bases not matched to a gene: 9. CDR3 size: 15 residues. CDR3 DNA: TGTGCCAGCAGGTTCACAGGGGGCGCGGGTCAGCCCCAGCATTTT. Protein: CASRFTGGAGQPQHF.

CDR3 sequence: CASGGTGGGNGYTF. DNA of the CDR3: TGTGCCAGCGGGGGGACAGGGGGAGGGAATGGCTACACCTTC. The chain uses TRBV27 and TRBJ1-2; 11 nucleotides line up with TRBD1. The CDR3 length is 14 residues. V lost 8 bases and J lost 6; bases outside the gene matches: 8. Germline loops: CDR1 MNHEY, CDR2 SMNVEV (reference sequence).

About this clone: Other DNA sequences in this sample translate to the same CDR3. The CDR3 here is CASSPTGNYGYTF. The CDR3 DNA is TGTGCCAGCAGTCCGACCGGAAACTATGGCTACACCTTC. This sequence joins TRBV3-1 (or the pseudogene TRBV3-2) and TRBJ1-2; D unresolved. Germline V lookup: CDR1 LGHDT, CDR2 YNNKEL (reference sequence). CDR3 size: 13 residues. V lost 6 bases, J lost 2 bases, and 10 bases lay in between.

The V gene is TRBV24-1, the J gene TRBJ1-1; TRBD1 matches 7 bases. Trimming took 7 bases from V and 5 from J; bases not matched to a gene: 9. This CDR3 comprises 14 residues. CDR1 KGHDR and CDR2 SFDVKD come from the germline V gene. The DNA of the CDR3 is TGTGCCACCAGAGAAGCGACAGGGAAAACTGAAGCTTTCTTT. It codes for CATREATGKTEAFF.

This CDR3 reads CSRVWQNIQYF. The CDR3 DNA follows: TGCAGTCGGGTATGGCAAAACATTCAGTACTTC. This rearrangement joins TRBV20-1 to TRBJ2-4; no clear D gene. The CDR3 sequence is 11 residues long. V was cut by 8 bases and J by 5 bases, with 10 bases left in between. Germline CDR1 is DFQATT and CDR2 is SNEGSKA (reference sequence).

CDR3 DNA sequence: TGTGCCAGCAGCTTCCCCCGGGGAGGGGATGGCTACACCTTC. This gives the protein CASSFPRGGDGYTF. J is TRBJ1-2 and V is TRBV5-5; TRBD1 is a possible D gene (5 bases). Germline CDR1 reads SGHKS; CDR2 reads YYEKEE (reference sequence). With 2 bases removed from V and 6 bases from J, the gap between germline ends came to 14 bases. The CDR3 is 14 residues long.